These 24 T cell receptor beta chains were all obtained from the same sample, sequenced in a study of TIL therapy for anti-PD-1-resistant metastatic lung cancer. The libraries were made with immunoSEQ v3. Only in-frame clones appear in the TCRdb table, and some are missing; sequencing was by immunoSEQ multiplex PCR. The sample records approximately 40,000 clones, over 70% being singletons. Stated time point: pre-treatment sample, taken before nivolumab and TIL therapy. The source was blood, collected at baseline. These receptors originate from a person between 30 and 79 years old with non-small cell lung cancer.

The V gene is TRBV19, the J gene TRBJ1-6, with unresolved D. Trimming shortened V by 6 bases and J by 7 bases, and 13 bases separated the two germline ends. CDR3 size: 14 residues. CDR1 and CDR2 from the germline V gene are LNHDA and SQIVND (reference sequence). CDR3: CASSPDSWNSPLHF. CDR3 sequence (DNA): TGTGCCAGTAGCCCGGACTCTTGGAATTCACCCCTCCACTTT.

The chain has TRBV28 and TRBJ2-7; 11 nucleotides align to TRBD1. The germline V gene has CDR1 MDHEN and CDR2 SYDVKM. The CDR3 is made up of 15 amino acids. V shed 2 bases, J shed 2 bases, and the junction held 2 bases outside the gene matches. The CDR3 nucleotides read TGTGCCAGCAGTTTACCGGGACAGGGGGCCTACGAGCAGTACTTC. Protein sequence: CASSLPGQGAYEQYF.

The chain couples TRBV11-2 to TRBJ2-4; D perhaps matches TRBD2 (5 bases). Per germline, CDR1 SGHAT and CDR2 FQNNGV. The CDR3 spans 13 residues. Trimming left V 4 bases short and J 2 bases short, with 6 bases between. The CDR3, as DNA: TGTGCCAGCAGCTCGACTACCAAAAACATTCAGTACTTC. It is translated as CASSSTTKNIQYF. The complete variable domain, with remaining parts taken from reference TRBV11-2 and TRBJ2-4, reads EAGVAQSPRYKIIEKRQSVAFWCNPISGHATLYWYQQILGQGPKLLIQFQNNGVVDDSQLPKDRFSAERLKGVDSTLKIQPAKLEDSAVYLCASSSTTKNIQYFGAGTRLSVL.

The genes are TRBV25-1 and TRBJ2-2; 9 bases map to TRBD1. Germline V gives CDR1 MGHDK, CDR2 SYGVNS. The CDR3 runs 14 residues. V lost 7 bases to trimming and J lost 6 bases; unmatched junction nucleotides: 6. The CDR3 protein is CASNRGQGSGELFF. CDR3 sequence (DNA): TGTGCCAGCAACCGGGGACAGGGCTCCGGGGAGCTGTTTTTT.

CDR3 bases: TGTGCCAGCAGCTCCTACAGACAGGGGAACACTGAAGCTTTCTTT. Translated, it gives CASSSYRQGNTEAFF. This sequence joins TRBV13 and TRBJ1-1, with TRBD1 matching 7 bases. The junction had 6 bases not matched to a gene; V was cut back by 4 bases and J by 1 base. The germline V gene has CDR1 PRHDT and CDR2 FYEKMQ (reference sequence). This CDR3 region has 15 residues.

This clone has just a few counts. The chain employs TRBV11-1 and TRBJ2-1; possible D gene TRBD2, 6 bases. Germline lookup yields CDR1 SGHAT and CDR2 FQDESV (reference sequence). This CDR3 comprises 18 residues. Trimming removed 2 bases from V and 4 bases from J, with 21 bases in between. The CDR3 region is CASSLRALRSGSYNEQFF. The CDR3 DNA follows: TGTGCCAGCAGCTTAAGGGCCCTCAGGAGCGGGTCTTACAATGAGCAGTTCTTC.

The V call is TRBV11-2, the J call TRBJ1-1, with 9 positions matching TRBD1. This CDR3 has 17 residues. Germline values: CDR1 SGHAT, CDR2 FQNNGV. V lost 4 bases and J lost 1; bases outside the gene matches: 10. In DNA form, the CDR3 reads TGTGCCAGCAGCTCCACCTCCGGACAGGGGCGGAACACTGAAGCTTTCTTT. This codes for CASSSTSGQGRNTEAFF. The whole variable domain, filled in from reference TRBV11-2 and TRBJ1-1, reads EAGVAQSPRYKIIEKRQSVAFWCNPISGHATLYWYQQILGQGPKLLIQFQNNGVVDDSQLPKDRFSAERLKGVDSTLKIQPAKLEDSAVYLCASSSTSGQGRNTEAFFGQGTRLTVV.

The rearrangement uses TRBV6-4 and TRBJ2-5; D possibly uses TRBD1 or TRBD2 (5 bases each). CDR1 is MRHNA, CDR2 SNTAGT, per germline. Trimming pared 0 bases from V and 5 bases from J, leaving 16 bases between. The CDR3 contains 16 residues. CDR3 nucleotides: TGTGCCAGCAGTGACTCTAATTTCCGTGGGGACGAGACCCAGTACTTC. It translates to CASSDSNFRGDETQYF.

This clone was seen a handful of times. The chain is built from TRBV7-6 and TRBJ2-1; D possibly corresponds to TRBD2 (5 bases). The CDR3 extends over 15 amino acids. Germline assignment: CDR1 SGHVS and CDR2 FNYEAQ. V lost 2 bases to trimming and J lost 7 bases, with 15 bases between them. The CDR3 reads CASSLRPGLPNEQFF. CDR3 DNA: TGTGCCAGCAGCTTACGTCCGGGGTTGCCAAATGAGCAGTTCTTC.

The chain employs TRBV19 and TRBJ2-3; TRBD1 matches 10 bases. With V trimmed by 7 bases and J by 5 bases, 6 bases remained unmatched. From germline, CDR1 is LNHDA and CDR2 SQIVND (reference sequence). The CDR3 contains 14 residues. The CDR3 sequence is CASTDRGHGDTQYF. The CDR3 DNA follows: TGTGCCAGTACTGACAGGGGGCACGGAGATACGCAGTATTTT.

The rearrangement uses TRBV6-1 and TRBJ2-1; TRBD1 aligns across 8 bases. Looked up from germline, CDR1 is MNHNS and CDR2 is SASEGT. This CDR3 is 14 amino acids long. V shed 6 bases and J 2 bases; nucleotides not matched to a gene: 3. The chain's CDR3 is CASRQGGAYNEQFF. The CDR3 DNA is TGTGCCAGCAGACAGGGGGGCGCCTACAATGAGCAGTTCTTC.

The rearrangement uses TRBV5-4 and TRBJ2-1; 8 bases are shared with TRBD2. J lost 7 bases, V lost 6 bases, and 15 bases had no gene match. Per germline, CDR1 SGHNT and CDR2 YYREEE (reference sequence). This CDR3 has 16 residues. CDR3 protein: CASTLNPGLGGNEQFF. The CDR3 region has the DNA TGTGCCAGCACCCTAAACCCGGGACTAGGGGGGAATGAGCAGTTCTTC.

This clone was detected once. The rearrangement uses TRBV7-2 and TRBJ2-3; tentatively, D is TRBD1 or TRBD2 (5 bases each). V lost 4 bases and J 2 bases, leaving 16 bases between the germline ends. This CDR3 contains 16 residues. From germline, CDR1 is SGHTA and CDR2 FQGNSA. Written as DNA, the CDR3 is TGTGCCAGCAGCTCCGGGGCCAGGGACCCCACAGATACGCAGTATTTT. It codes for CASSSGARDPTDTQYF.

The chain is built from TRBV5-4 and TRBJ1-4, with 9 bases lining up with TRBD1. Germline V gives CDR1 SGHNT, CDR2 YYREEE (reference sequence). The CDR3 is made up of 14 amino acids. The trim removed 4 bases at V and 8 bases at J, leaving 6 bases unmatched. The CDR3: CASSRTGAEEKLFF. CDR3 in DNA: TGTGCCAGCAGCCGGACAGGGGCCGAAGAAAAACTGTTTTTT.

The chain couples TRBV28 to TRBJ2-3; TRBD2 agrees at 9 bases. The CDR3 covers 17 residues. Germline CDR1 and CDR2: MDHEN and SYDVKM. V lost 6 bases to trimming and J lost 1 base; unmatched junction nucleotides: 11. The CDR3 spells CASSPVTIAGGTDTQYF. The DNA of the CDR3 is TGTGCCAGCAGCCCCGTCACCATAGCGGGGGGCACAGATACGCAGTATTTT.

This chain's CDR3 is CASSLIGQVPFF. CDR3 nucleotide sequence: TGTGCCAGCAGTTTAATCGGGCAGGTACCGTTCTTC. V is TRBV27 and J is TRBJ2-1, with D unresolved. The V gene lost 2 bases and the J gene lost 15 bases, with 14 bases spanning the gap. The germline V gene has CDR1 MNHEY and CDR2 SMNVEV (reference sequence). There are 12 residues in the CDR3.

The chain uses TRBV9 and TRBJ2-1; TRBD1 is a possible D gene (6 bases). This CDR3 is 15 amino acids long. V was pared by 0 bases and J by 5 bases, with 12 bases between. Looked up from germline, CDR1 is SGDLS and CDR2 is YYNGEE. The CDR3 protein is CASSVEGQPHNEQFF. The CDR3 DNA is TGTGCCAGCAGCGTAGAAGGACAGCCACACAATGAGCAGTTCTTC.

This chain uses TRBV7-8 with TRBJ2-1, with TRBD2 identical over 9 bases. The CDR3 spans 16 residues. Germline CDR1 and CDR2: SGHVS and FQNEAQ. V lost 3 bases and J lost 0; bases outside the gene matches: 3. The CDR3 DNA is TGTGCCAGCAGCTTCCTTAGCGGGAGCTCCTACAATGAGCAGTTCTTC. Residues: CASSFLSGSSYNEQFF.

The chain joins TRBV7-2 to TRBJ2-1, with 10 positions matching TRBD2. This CDR3 comprises 16 residues. Germline V gene lookup returns CDR1 SGHTA and CDR2 FQGNSA. V lost 2 bases to trimming and J lost 5 bases; unmatched junction nucleotides: 6. The CDR3 loop reads CASSLNSGRSNNEQFF. In DNA form, the CDR3 reads TGTGCCAGCAGCTTAAATAGCGGGAGGAGTAACAATGAGCAGTTCTTC.

This clone was seen a few times. The chain uses TRBV7-3 and TRBJ2-1; D is perhaps TRBD2 (5 bases). CDR3 length: 13 residues. Germline V gene data show CDR1 as SGHTA and CDR2 as FQGTGA. Trimming cost V 5 bases and J 8 bases, with 13 bases left between them. CDR3 DNA sequence: TGTGCCAGCAGCCCCAAGGACTTGGATGAGCAGTTCTTC. Protein sequence: CASSPKDLDEQFF.

The rearrangement joins TRBV5-1 to TRBJ1-1; 9 bases are a match to TRBD1. From germline, CDR1 is SGHRS and CDR2 YFSETQ. V trimming: 7 bases; J trimming: 4 bases; junction bases outside the gene matches: 5. The CDR3 loop spans 13 amino acids. CDR3 DNA: TGCGCCAGCGGATACAGGGGGCCCACTGAAGCTTTCTTT. The encoded protein is CASGYRGPTEAFF.

The V and J genes are TRBV19 and TRBJ1-2; D gene ambiguous. Between the trimmed V and J ends, which lost 3 bases and 3 bases, there was a span of 8 bases. The CDR3 has 13 residues. The V gene's germline CDR1 is LNHDA and CDR2 SQIVND (reference sequence). CDR3 nucleotides: TGTGCCAGTAGTATGAGAGTCGACTATGGCTACACCTTC. Translated: CASSMRVDYGYTF.

The CDR3 bases are TGTGCCAGCAGCTTAGGAACTAGCGGCCAAGAGACCCAGTACTTC. The encoded protein is CASSLGTSGQETQYF. The V call is TRBV7-2, the J call TRBJ2-5; 8 bases agree with TRBD2. The CDR3 length is 15 residues. J was trimmed by 1 base and V by 1 base; bases with no gene match: 2. The germline CDR1 and CDR2 sequences are SGHTA and FQGNSA. Based on the CDR3 plus reference TRBV7-2 and TRBJ2-5, the full variable domain is GAGVSQSPSNKVTEKGKDVELRCDPISGHTALYWYRQSLGQGLEFLIYFQGNSAPDKSGLPSDRFSAERTGGSVSTLTIQRTQQEDSAVYLCASSLGTSGQETQYFGPGTRLLVL.

The rearrangement links TRBV5-1 to TRBJ2-5, with TRBD1 matching over 9 bases. With V trimmed by 7 bases and J by 5 bases, 3 bases remained unmatched. Germline CDR1 is SGHRS and CDR2 is YFSETQ. CDR3 length: 12 amino acids. CDR3 region: CASPGQGETQYF. As DNA, the CDR3 is TGCGCCAGCCCCGGACAGGGGGAGACCCAGTACTTC.